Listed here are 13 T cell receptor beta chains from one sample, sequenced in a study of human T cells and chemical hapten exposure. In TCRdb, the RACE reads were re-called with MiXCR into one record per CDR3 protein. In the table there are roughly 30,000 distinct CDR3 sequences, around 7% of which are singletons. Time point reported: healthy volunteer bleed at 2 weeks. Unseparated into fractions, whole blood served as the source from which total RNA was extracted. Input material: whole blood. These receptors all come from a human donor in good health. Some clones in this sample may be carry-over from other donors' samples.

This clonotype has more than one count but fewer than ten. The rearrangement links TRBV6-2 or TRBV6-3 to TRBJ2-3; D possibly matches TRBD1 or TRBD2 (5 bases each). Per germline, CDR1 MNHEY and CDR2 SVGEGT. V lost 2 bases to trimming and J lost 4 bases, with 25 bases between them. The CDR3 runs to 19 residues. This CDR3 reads CASSYPGAESFGEADTQYF. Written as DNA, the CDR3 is TGTGCCAGCAGTTACCCCGGGGCAGAGTCCTTCGGGGAAGCAGATACGCAGTATTTT.

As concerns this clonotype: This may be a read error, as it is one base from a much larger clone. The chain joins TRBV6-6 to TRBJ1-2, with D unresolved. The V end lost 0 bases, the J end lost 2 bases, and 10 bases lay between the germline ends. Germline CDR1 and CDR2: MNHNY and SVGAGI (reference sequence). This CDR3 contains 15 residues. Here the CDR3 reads CASSYSRVPNYGYTF. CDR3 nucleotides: TGTGCCAGCAGTTACTCTCGGGTGCCGAACTATGGCTACACCTTC.

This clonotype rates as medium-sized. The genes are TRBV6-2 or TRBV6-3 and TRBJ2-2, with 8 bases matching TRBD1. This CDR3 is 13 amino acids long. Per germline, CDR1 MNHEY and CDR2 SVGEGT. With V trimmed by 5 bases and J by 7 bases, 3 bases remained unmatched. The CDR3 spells CASSRTGHGELFF. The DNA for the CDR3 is TGTGCCAGCAGTCGGACAGGGCACGGGGAGCTGTTTTTT.

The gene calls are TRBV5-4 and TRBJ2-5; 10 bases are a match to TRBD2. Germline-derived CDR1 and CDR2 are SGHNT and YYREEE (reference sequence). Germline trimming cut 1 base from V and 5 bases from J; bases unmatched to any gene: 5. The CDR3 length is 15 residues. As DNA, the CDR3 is TGTGCCAGCAGCTTGAGCGGGGGGGCAGATGAGACCCAGTACTTC. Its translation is CASSLSGGADETQYF.

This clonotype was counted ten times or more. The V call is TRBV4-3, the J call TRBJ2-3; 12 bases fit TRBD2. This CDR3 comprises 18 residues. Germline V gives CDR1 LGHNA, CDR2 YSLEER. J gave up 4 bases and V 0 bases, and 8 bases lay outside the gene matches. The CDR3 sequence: CASSQDLAGGPIADTQYF. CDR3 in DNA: TGCGCCAGCAGCCAAGATCTAGCGGGGGGGCCAATAGCAGATACGCAGTATTTT.

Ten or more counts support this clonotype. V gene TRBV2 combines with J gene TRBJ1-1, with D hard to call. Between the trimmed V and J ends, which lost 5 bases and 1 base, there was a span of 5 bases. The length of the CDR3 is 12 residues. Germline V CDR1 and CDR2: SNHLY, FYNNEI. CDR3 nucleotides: TGTGCCAGCAGTAAAGGGAACACTGAAGCTTTCTTT. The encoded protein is CASSKGNTEAFF.

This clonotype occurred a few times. CDR3: CASGIQGVGTEAFF. Written as DNA, the CDR3 is TGCGCCAGCGGTATTCAGGGGGTCGGCACTGAAGCTTTCTTT. This chain joins TRBV5-1 and TRBJ1-1, with 7 bases matching TRBD1. The CDR3 has 14 amino acids. Germline CDR1 is SGHRS and CDR2 is YFSETQ. V trimming: 7 bases; J trimming: 4 bases; junction bases outside the gene matches: 10.

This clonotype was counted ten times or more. CDR3: CASSFGQGGEKLFF. For the CDR3, the DNA is TGCGCCAGCAGCTTCGGTCAGGGAGGCGAAAAACTGTTTTTT. The chain has TRBV5-1 and TRBJ1-4; maybe TRBD1 (5 bases). V lost 2 bases and J lost 8, with 13 bases in between. This CDR3 contains 14 residues. Germline loops: CDR1 SGHRS, CDR2 YFSETQ.

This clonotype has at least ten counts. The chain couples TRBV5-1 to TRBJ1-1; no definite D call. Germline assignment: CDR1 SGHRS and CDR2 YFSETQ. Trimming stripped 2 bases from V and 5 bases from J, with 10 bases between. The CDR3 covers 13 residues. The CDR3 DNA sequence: TGCGCCAGCAGCTTCGACTCGGGGACTGAAGCTTTCTTT. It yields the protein CASSFDSGTEAFF.

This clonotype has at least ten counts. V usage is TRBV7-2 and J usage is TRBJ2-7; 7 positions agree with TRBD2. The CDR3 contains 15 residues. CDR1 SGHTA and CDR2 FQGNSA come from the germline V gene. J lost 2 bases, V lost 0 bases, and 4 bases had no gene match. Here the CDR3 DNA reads TGTGCCAGCAGCTTAGCGCGGCTAGCGGCCTACGAGCAGTACTTC. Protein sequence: CASSLARLAAYEQYF. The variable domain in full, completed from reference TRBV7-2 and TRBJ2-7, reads GAGVSQSPSNKVTEKGKDVELRCDPISGHTALYWYRQSLGQGLEFLIYFQGNSAPDKSGLPSDRFSAERTGGSVSTLTIQRTQQEDSAVYLCASSLARLAAYEQYFGPGTRLTVT.

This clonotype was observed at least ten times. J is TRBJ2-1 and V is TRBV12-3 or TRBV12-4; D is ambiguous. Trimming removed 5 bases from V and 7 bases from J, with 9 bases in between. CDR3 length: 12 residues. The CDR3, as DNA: TGTGCCAGCAGTACCTCGGTAAATGAGCAGTTCTTC. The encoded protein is CASSTSVNEQFF.

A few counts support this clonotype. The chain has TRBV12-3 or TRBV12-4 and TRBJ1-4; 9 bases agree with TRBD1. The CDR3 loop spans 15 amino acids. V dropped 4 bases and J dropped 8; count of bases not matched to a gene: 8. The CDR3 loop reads CASSSIRTGEEKLFF. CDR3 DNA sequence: TGTGCCAGCAGTTCAATCAGGACAGGGGAGGAAAAACTGTTTTTT.

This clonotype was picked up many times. The CDR3 protein is CASSYSTLVAGDHEQYF. The DNA of the CDR3 is TGTGCCAGCAGTTACTCGACTCTCGTCGCGGGAGACCACGAGCAGTACTTC. V usage is TRBV6-5 and J usage is TRBJ2-7; 7 bases are shared with TRBD2. Losses at the gene ends were 0 bases for V and 5 bases for J; bases not matched to a gene: 13. Germline lookup yields CDR1 MNHEY and CDR2 SVGAGI. This CDR3 spans 17 amino acids.